Listed below are T cell receptor beta chains from one sample, sequenced in a study of shared clonotypes between healthy human individuals. Profiled with immunoSEQ multiplex PCR; TCRdb holds only in-frame clones, not every one. The table records about 1,900,000 clones, about 95% of them present only once. Sequencing was performed on naive CD8+ T cells sorted from blood. These receptor sequences come from a man aged 18 to 30 in good health. CDR3s include the opening cysteine and the closing phenylalanine or tryptophan. The order of the fields is V gene, J gene, clone size, D gene, CDR3 protein, CDR3 DNA. A D gene is named only where the DNA matches it firmly. Size is omitted from some rows. Given values are once, few, many or a class for expanded clones.

>TRBV7-2|TRBJ2-7|NA|TRBD2
CASSLEAGVSYEQYF
TGTGCCAGCAGCTTAGAAGCGGGGGTCTCCTACGAGCAGTACTTC
>TRBV27|TRBJ2-1|NA|TRBD1
CASSFLGQGKNEQFF
TGTGCCAGCAGTTTTCTGGGACAGGGAAAAAATGAGCAGTTCTTC
>TRBV4-2|TRBJ1-2|NA|TRBD1
CASSQAASGGDYGYTF
TGTGCCAGCAGCCAAGCCGCGTCAGGGGGCGACTATGGCTACACCTTC
>TRBV11-2|TRBJ1-4|NA|NA
CASSSGPLEKLFF
TGTGCCAGCAGCTCAGGACCATTGGAAAAACTGTTTTTT
>TRBV6-6|TRBJ2-7|NA|NA
CASTAGTEAYEQYF
TGTGCCAGCACTGCTGGGACGGAAGCCTACGAGCAGTACTTC
>TRBV30|TRBJ2-1|NA|TRBD2
CAGQLAGLNNEQFF
TGTGCCGGGCAACTAGCGGGATTGAACAATGAGCAGTTCTTC
>TRBV28|TRBJ1-4|NA|NA
CASSPGPNEKLFF
TGTGCCAGCAGCCCCGGCCCTAATGAAAAACTGTTTTTT
>TRBV7-8|TRBJ1-4|NA|NA
CASSQGPEKLFF
TGTGCCAGCAGCCAGGGGCCGGAAAAACTGTTTTTT
>TRBV11-2|TRBJ2-1|NA|NA
CASSLRVNEQFF
TGTGCCAGCAGCTTAAGGGTCAATGAGCAGTTCTTC
>TRBV18|TRBJ1-4|once|NA
CASSWQGSEKLFF
TGTGCCAGCTCCTGGCAGGGGAGTGAAAAACTGTTTTTT
>TRBV27|TRBJ2-2|NA|TRBD2
CASSLSIAGEGLARLFF
TGTGCCAGCAGTTTATCTATAGCGGGAGAGGGCCTCGCTAGGCTGTTTTTT
>TRBV7-9|TRBJ1-5|NA|NA
CASSWENQPQHF
TGTGCCAGCAGCTGGGAAAATCAGCCCCAGCATTTT
>TRBV9|TRBJ2-3|NA|TRBD2
CASSPSTLAGASIITDTQYF
TGTGCCAGCAGCCCTTCCACACTAGCGGGAGCAAGTATAATTACAGATACGCAGTATTTT
>TRBV4-3|TRBJ2-3|NA|TRBD2
CASSHHLTAGVEGSTDTQYF
TGCGCCAGCAGCCACCACTTAACAGCGGGAGTGGAGGGGAGCACAGATACGCAGTATTTT
>TRBV7-2|TRBJ2-3|NA|NA
CASSFELPDTQYF
TGTGCCAGCAGCTTTGAGCTGCCAGATACGCAGTATTTT
>TRBV27|TRBJ2-2|NA|TRBD1
CASSSGQGETGELFF
TGTGCCAGCAGTTCTGGACAGGGGGAAACCGGGGAGCTGTTTTTT
>TRBV7-9|TRBJ1-5|once|NA
CASSITESNQPQHF
TGTGCCAGTTCAATCACAGAGAGCAATCAGCCCCAGCATTTT
>TRBV7-9|TRBJ2-5|NA|NA
CASSPTWGKQETQYF
TGTGCCAGCAGTCCGACCTGGGGGAAACAAGAGACCCAGTACTTC
>TRBV10-3|TRBJ2-7|NA|NA
CAIRGYYEQYF
TGTGCCATCAGGGGCTACTACGAGCAGTACTTC
>TRBV4-1|TRBJ1-1|NA|NA
CASSQDIVNTEAFF
TGCGCCAGCAGCCAAGACATTGTGAACACTGAAGCTTTCTTT
>TRBV27|TRBJ2-7|NA|TRBD2
CASSAQEVGGVYEQYF
TGTGCCAGCAGTGCCCAAGAGGTGGGAGGGGTCTACGAGCAGTACTTC
>TRBV23-1|TRBJ1-5|once|NA
CASSQSGRGSQPQHF
TGCGCCAGCAGTCAATCGGGGAGGGGCAGTCAGCCCCAGCATTTT
>TRBV5-1|TRBJ1-1|NA|TRBD1
CASSPKQGARTEAFF
TGCGCCAGCAGCCCCAAACAGGGGGCGCGAACTGAAGCTTTCTTT
>TRBV11-2|TRBJ2-3|NA|NA
CASSSPGGWADTQYF
TGTGCCAGCAGCTCGCCCGGGGGCTGGGCCGATACGCAGTATTTT
>TRBV27|TRBJ1-1|NA|NA
CASSLVFAGTEAFF
TGTGCCAGCAGTTTAGTGTTCGCGGGTACTGAAGCTTTCTTT
>TRBV28|TRBJ2-5|NA|NA
CASESTGQETQYF
TGTGCCAGCGAGTCGACAGGTCAAGAGACCCAGTACTTC
>TRBV5-4|TRBJ1-2|once|TRBD1
CASKNYTGAGNYGYTF
TGTGCCAGCAAAAACTACACAGGGGCCGGTAACTATGGCTACACCTTC
>TRBV5-1|TRBJ1-3|NA|TRBD1
CASSPGQSSGNTIYF
TGCGCCAGCAGCCCGGGACAGAGCTCTGGAAACACCATATATTTT
>TRBV27|TRBJ1-5|NA|TRBD1
CASSSTGYSNQPQHF
TGTGCCAGCAGCTCGACAGGGTATAGCAATCAGCCCCAGCATTTT
>TRBV2|TRBJ2-1|NA|TRBD1
CASSEVAGGHNNEQFF
TGTGCCAGCAGTGAAGTAGCAGGGGGACATAACAATGAGCAGTTCTTC
>TRBV11-3|TRBJ2-5|NA|TRBD2
CASSLGTPRGGRGEETQYF
TGTGCCAGCAGCTTAGGTACCCCCCGGGGCGGGAGGGGGGAGGAGACCCAGTACTTC
>TRBV7-8|TRBJ2-7|NA|NA
CASSLRSVSYEQYF
TGTGCCAGCAGCTTACGGAGCGTCAGCTACGAGCAGTACTTC
>TRBV7-9|TRBJ1-1|NA|TRBD1
CASLTGEDTEAFF
TGTGCCAGTTTGACAGGGGAGGACACTGAAGCTTTCTTT
>TRBV7-9|TRBJ1-6|NA|NA
CASSLARGNDSPLHF
TGTGCCAGCAGCTTAGCGCGGGGGAATGATTCACCCCTCCACTTT
>TRBV2|TRBJ1-2|NA|NA
CADGDRPYGYTF
TGTGCCGACGGCGACAGGCCCTATGGCTACACCTTC
>TRBV7-9|TRBJ1-1|NA|TRBD1
CASSLIGQGVHTEAFF
TGTGCCAGCAGCTTAATAGGACAGGGAGTGCACACTGAAGCTTTCTTT
>TRBV19|TRBJ2-7|NA|NA
CASSIDLQGNYEQYF
TGTGCCAGTAGTATAGATCTGCAAGGAAACTACGAGCAGTACTTC
>TRBV5-1|TRBJ2-1|few|NA
CASSLGQGTYNEQFF
TGCGCCAGCAGCTTGGGGCAGGGTACCTACAATGAGCAGTTCTTC
>TRBV29-1|TRBJ2-2|NA|NA
CSVRIAGELFF
TGCAGCGTCCGGATTGCCGGGGAGCTGTTTTTT
>TRBV15|TRBJ2-2|NA|NA
CATGTNANTGELFF
TGTGCCACCGGCACCAACGCGAACACCGGGGAGCTGTTTTTT
>TRBV7-9|TRBJ2-7|NA|TRBD2
CASSLWASGDEQYF
TGTGCCAGCAGCTTATGGGCTAGCGGCGACGAGCAGTACTTC
>TRBV4-1|TRBJ2-3|NA|TRBD2
CASSQAASGSVTDTQYF
TGCGCCAGCAGCCAAGCTGCCAGCGGGAGTGTCACAGATACGCAGTATTTT
>TRBV27|TRBJ1-2|NA|NA
CASSLDGSGYTF
TGTGCCAGCAGTTTGGATGGGTCTGGCTACACCTTC
>TRBV7-9|TRBJ2-7|NA|TRBD2
CASSRLAGVREQYF
TGTGCCAGCAGCCGACTAGCGGGGGTGCGAGAGCAGTACTTC
>TRBV11-2|TRBJ2-5|NA|TRBD1
CASSLHTGALGETQYF
TGTGCCAGCAGCTTACACACAGGGGCGCTAGGAGAGACCCAGTACTTC
>TRBV5-4|TRBJ1-1|NA|NA
CASRGGQTEAFF
TGTGCCAGCAGGGGGGGGCAGACTGAAGCTTTCTTT
>TRBV27|TRBJ2-7|NA|TRBD2
CASSLDGAGFYEQYF
TGTGCCAGCAGTTTAGATGGAGCGGGGTTCTACGAGCAGTACTTC
>TRBV9|TRBJ2-7|NA|NA
CASSVGGSDTYEQYF
TGTGCCAGCAGCGTAGGTGGGAGCGACACCTACGAGCAGTACTTC
>TRBV7-9|TRBJ2-7|NA|NA
CASSLGVNEQYF
TGTGCCAGCAGCTTAGGGGTTAACGAGCAGTACTTC
>TRBV9|TRBJ1-3|NA|NA
CASSADTGSGNTIYF
TGTGCCAGCAGCGCGGACACAGGCTCTGGAAACACCATATATTTT
>TRBV27|TRBJ2-2|NA|NA
CASSLGRTNTGELFF
TGTGCCAGCAGTTTAGGGAGAACTAACACCGGGGAGCTGTTTTTT
>TRBV4-1|TRBJ1-4|NA|NA
CASSLRDAATNEKLFF
TGCGCCAGCAGCCTACGGGACGCTGCAACTAATGAAAAACTGTTTTTT
>TRBV9|TRBJ2-3|NA|TRBD2
CASSTSGRNTQYF
TGTGCCAGTTCGACTAGCGGGAGAAATACGCAGTATTTT